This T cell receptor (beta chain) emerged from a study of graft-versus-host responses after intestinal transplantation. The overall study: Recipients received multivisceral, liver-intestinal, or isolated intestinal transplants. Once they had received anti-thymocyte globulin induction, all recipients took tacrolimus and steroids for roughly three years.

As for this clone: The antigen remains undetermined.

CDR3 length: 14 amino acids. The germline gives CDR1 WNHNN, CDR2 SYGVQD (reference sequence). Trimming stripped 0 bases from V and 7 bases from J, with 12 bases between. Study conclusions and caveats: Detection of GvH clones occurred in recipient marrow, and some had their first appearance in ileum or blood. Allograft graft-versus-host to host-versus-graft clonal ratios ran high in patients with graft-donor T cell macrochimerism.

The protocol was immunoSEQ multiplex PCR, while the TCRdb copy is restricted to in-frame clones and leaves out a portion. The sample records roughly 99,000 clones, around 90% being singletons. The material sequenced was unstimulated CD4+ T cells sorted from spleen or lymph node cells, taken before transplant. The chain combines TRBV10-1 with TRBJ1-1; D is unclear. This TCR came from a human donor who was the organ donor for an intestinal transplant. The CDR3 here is CASSESIRSSEAFF. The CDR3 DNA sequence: TGCGCCAGCAGTGAGTCGATTCGGAGCAGTGAAGCTTTCTTT.